The source of this T cell receptor (beta chain) is a study of T cell changes during pregnancy in multiple sclerosis. The germline CDR1 and CDR2 sequences are MNHEY and SMNVEV (reference sequence). The J segment lost 5 bases and the V segment lost 2 bases, leaving 10 bases of the junction unmatched. There are 16 residues in the CDR3. On this clone itself: Other DNA sequences of this sample code for an identical CDR3.

Clones were sequenced by immunoSEQ multiplex PCR, and TCRdb holds only the in-frame ones, with some missing. Of about 59,000 clones in the sample, roughly 93% were seen once. This receptor was identified in a female donor with multiple sclerosis, enrolled in a pregnancy study. This rearrangement joins TRBV27 to TRBJ2-5, with 8 bases identical to TRBD2. The source material was CD8+ T cells from peripheral blood mononuclear cells, sampled in the third trimester of pregnancy. Here the CDR3 reads CASSLLPSGSLETQYF. The CDR3 DNA reads as TGTGCCAGCAGTTTACTTCCTAGCGGGTCCCTCGAGACCCAGTACTTC.